The 9 T cell receptor beta chains below come from one sample, sequenced in a study of T cell clones after liver transplantation. The assay was immunoSEQ multiplex PCR, and TCRdb's table has in-frame clones only and misses some. The sample lists over 45,000 clones; 55% to 85% were seen once. This specimen was CD4+ T cells from blood, taken less than 70 months after liver transplant. The receptors here all came from a human patient who received a liver transplant. Some of the T cells might come from the graft donor.

The genes are TRBV6-6 and TRBJ2-7; 7 bases match TRBD1. CDR1 and CDR2 (germline): MNHNY, SVGAGI (reference sequence). V lost 6 bases to trimming and J lost 6 bases; unmatched junction nucleotides: 11. CDR3 length equals 14 residues. CDR3 residues: CASRTNPTGIEQYF. As DNA, the CDR3 is TGTGCCAGCAGAACTAACCCGACAGGGATCGAGCAGTACTTC.

V gene TRBV5-4 combines with J gene TRBJ2-3; 8 bases agree with TRBD2. Per the germline V gene, CDR1 is SGHNT and CDR2 is YYREEE (reference sequence). With V trimmed by 4 bases and J by 0 bases, 4 bases remained unmatched. The CDR3 totals 15 residues. Written as DNA, the CDR3 is TGTGCCAGCAGCCGGGGGGGGGTCAGCACAGATACGCAGTATTTT. This translates into CASSRGGVSTDTQYF.

This clone showed up just once. The chain joins TRBV7-6 to TRBJ2-6; no firm D call. Trimming removed 7 bases at V and 3 bases at J, with 10 bases between. The CDR3 totals 14 residues. Per germline, CDR1 SGHVS and CDR2 FNYEAQ. CDR3 sequence: CASNKGGGANVLTF. In DNA form, the CDR3 reads TGTGCCAGCAATAAGGGTGGTGGGGCCAACGTCCTGACTTTC.

The chain joins TRBV21-1 to TRBJ2-7; the table calls TRBD1, which could not be checked here. TRBV21-1 is classified as a pseudogene. The CDR3 contains 17 residues. Written as DNA, the CDR3 is TGTGCCAGCAGCAAAGAGCGAACCAGGGGAGTAATGAACGAGCAGTACTTC. Translated: CASSKERTRGVMNEQYF.

The chain is built from TRBV4-1 and TRBJ2-1; 16 nucleotides line up with TRBD2. The CDR3 is made up of 18 amino acids. The V segment lost 4 bases and the J segment 0 bases; nucleotides outside the gene matches: 3. Per the germline V gene, CDR1 is MGHRA and CDR2 is YSYEKL. For the CDR3, the DNA is TGCGCCAGCAGCCCTGGGACTAGCGGGGGGGTCTCCTACAATGAGCAGTTCTTC. Its protein is CASSPGTSGGVSYNEQFF.

V is TRBV6-5 and J is TRBJ1-1; D is ambiguous. The V end lost 5 bases, the J end lost 1 base, and 14 bases lay between the germline ends. CDR3 length equals 15 residues. Germline V gene lookup returns CDR1 MNHEY and CDR2 SVGAGI. The CDR3 protein is CASSPISLRNTEAFF. As DNA, the CDR3 is TGTGCCAGCAGTCCCATCTCGTTACGGAACACTGAAGCTTTCTTT.

V is TRBV7-2 and J is TRBJ1-5; 8 nucleotides align to TRBD1. Germline V gives CDR1 SGHTA, CDR2 FQGNSA. The V and J ends lost 5 bases and 9 bases, in that order; junction bases with no gene match: 18. The CDR3 sequence is 17 residues long. CDR3 sequence reads: CASSPALAGGLLGPQHF. For the CDR3, the DNA is TGTGCCAGCAGCCCAGCACTCGCAGGGGGCTTATTGGGGCCCCAGCATTTT.

The rearrangement joins TRBV6-5 to TRBJ1-2, with 12 bases lining up with TRBD1. Losses at the gene ends were 0 bases for V and 13 bases for J; bases not matched to a gene: 9. The CDR3 runs 15 residues. Germline CDR1 MNHEY, CDR2 SVGAGI. The CDR3 sequence: CASSYSRRGQGAITF. CDR3 coding DNA: TGTGCCAGCAGTTACTCGAGACGGGGACAGGGGGCAATCACCTTC.

The gene calls are TRBV11-2 and TRBJ2-5, with D perhaps TRBD1 (6 bases). This CDR3 is built from 14 residues. V gave up 0 bases and J gave up 5 bases, with 10 bases separating them. The germline gives CDR1 SGHAT, CDR2 FQNNGV. The CDR3 loop reads CASSLESRGETQYF. CDR3 DNA: TGTGCCAGCAGCTTAGAATCCAGGGGCGAGACCCAGTACTTC.